A single sample is the source of the 25 T cell receptor beta chains below, sequenced in a study of T cells in Graves' hyperthyroidism and ophthalmopathy. What was amplified from RNA transcripts were TCR beta CDR3 regions. A first-round RT-PCR of the TCR CDR3 used the HTBI primer set. TCRdb reanalysed the multiplex PCR reads using MiXCR and keeps one entry per CDR3 protein. The table includes 300,000 to 350,000 distinct CDR3 sequences, approximately 15% detected once. The sequenced sample consisted of blood. The receptors were gathered from a woman younger than 45 with Graves' hyperthyroidism.

This clonotype appeared a few times. The rearrangement links TRBV6-5 to TRBJ2-2; TRBD2 matches at 10 bases. Germline V CDR1 and CDR2: MNHEY, SVGAGI. The CDR3 sequence is 16 residues long. The V segment lost 5 bases and the J segment 6 bases; nucleotides outside the gene matches: 9. The CDR3: CASSDLLAGVSGELFF. The CDR3 coding sequence is TGTGCCAGCAGTGATCTCCTAGCGGGAGTTTCCGGGGAGCTGTTTTTT.

This clonotype was seen a handful of times. An end of the junction differs from the germline gene, which may be a read error. The chain uses TRBV29-1 and TRBJ2-5, with 8 bases fitting TRBD1. The V gene's germline CDR1 is SQVTM and CDR2 ANQGSEA. The CDR3 has 16 amino acids. The CDR3 nucleotides read TGCAGCGTCACAAAGGGGGCAGGGGGCACCGCAGAGACCCAGTGCTTC. It is translated as CSVTKGAGGTAETQCF.

This clonotype came up many times. The chain uses TRBV20-1 and TRBJ2-1; no definite D call. The CDR3 contains 15 residues. Trimming pared 2 bases from V and 4 bases from J, leaving 15 bases between. Germline V gene data show CDR1 as DFQATT and CDR2 as SNEGSKA (reference sequence). The CDR3 sequence is CSARSLVASYNEQFF. The DNA of the CDR3 is TGCAGTGCTAGATCGCTGGTAGCCTCTTACAATGAGCAGTTCTTC.

This clonotype has just a few counts. The chain has TRBV6-2 or TRBV6-3 and TRBJ2-1, with 10 bases matching TRBD1. V was pared by 2 bases and J by 6 bases, with 7 bases of the junction left unmatched. Germline V lookup: CDR1 MNHEY, CDR2 SVGEGT. The CDR3 length is 16 residues. The CDR3 DNA reads TGTGCCAGCAGTTACCCGGACAGGGGGAAGGTCAATGAGCAGTTCTTC. This gives the protein CASSYPDRGKVNEQFF.

This clonotype showed up many times. This chain connects TRBV3-1 to TRBJ1-2; D call uncertain. The CDR3 is 14 residues long. Germline assignment: CDR1 LGHDT and CDR2 YNNKEL (reference sequence). Trimming pared 3 bases from V and 4 bases from J, leaving 12 bases between. The CDR3 protein is CASSQGALSYGYTF. The CDR3 DNA reads TGTGCCAGCAGCCAGGGTGCATTGTCCTATGGCTACACCTTC. The entire variable domain, with the rest obtained from reference TRBV3-1 and TRBJ1-2, is as follows: DTAVSQTPKYLVTQMGNDKSIKCEQNLGHDTMYWYKQDSKKFLKIMFSYNNKELIINETVPNRFSPKSPDKAHLNLHINSLELGDSAVYFCASSQGALSYGYTFGSGTRLTVV.

This clonotype was observed a few times. The chain uses TRBV7-8 and TRBJ2-5; a possible D gene is TRBD1 (5 bases). The V end lost 1 base, the J end lost 2 bases, and 8 bases lay between the germline ends. CDR1 and CDR2 from the germline V gene are SGHVS and FQNEAQ. CDR3 size: 14 residues. The CDR3 nucleotides are TGTGCCAGCAGCTTAGGCACAGGTCAAGAGACCCAGTACTTC. Translated, it gives CASSLGTGQETQYF.

With regard to this clonotype: The junction and the germline gene differ at one end; a read error may be behind it. The rearrangement uses TRBV7-9 and TRBJ1-2, with a weak D call TRBD1 (5 bases). The CDR3 has 13 amino acids. The germline gives CDR1 SEHNR, CDR2 FQNEAQ (reference sequence). In nucleotides, the CDR3 is TGTGCCAGCAGTAAGGCGGGGGAGGATGGCTGCACCTTC. Its protein product is CASSKAGEDGCTF.

The chain is built from TRBV29-1 and TRBJ2-5, with D tentatively TRBD1 or TRBD2 (6 bases each). This CDR3 contains 13 residues. Trimming shortened V by 4 bases and J by 5 bases, and 14 bases separated the two germline ends. The germline V gene has CDR1 SQVTM and CDR2 ANQGSEA. The chain's CDR3 is CSVAPGAQETQYF. In DNA form, the CDR3 reads TGCAGCGTTGCCCCGGGGGCGCAGGAGACCCAGTACTTC. Looking up the rest from reference TRBV29-1 and TRBJ2-5 gives the full variable domain: SAVISQKPSRDICQRGTSLTIQCQVDSQVTMMFWYRQQPGQSLTLIATANQGSEATYESGFVIDKFPISRPNLTFSTLTVSNMSPEDSSIYLCSVAPGAQETQYFGPGTRLLVL.

The table lists this clonotype with many counts. This chain links TRBV24-1 with TRBJ2-3, with 7 bases fitting TRBD1. The CDR3 loop spans 13 amino acids. Germline loops: CDR1 KGHDR, CDR2 SFDVKD. Trimming removed 9 bases from V and 1 base from J; junction bases left unmatched: 3. As DNA, the CDR3 is TGTGCCACCTCAGACAGGGGCACAGATACGCAGTATTTT. Its protein is CATSDRGTDTQYF.

This clonotype occurred a few times. The rearrangement joins TRBV20-1 to TRBJ2-5, with D tentatively TRBD2 (7 bases). The CDR3 runs 15 residues. Germline V gives CDR1 DFQATT, CDR2 SNEGSKA (reference sequence). The V gene lost 0 bases and the J gene lost 2 bases, with 13 bases spanning the gap. Written as DNA, the CDR3 is TGCAGTGCTAGAGACCGGACTAGGGGGCAAGAGACCCAGTACTTC. As protein: CSARDRTRGQETQYF.

The chain joins TRBV28 to TRBJ2-2; TRBD2 might be the D (5 bases). This CDR3 contains 13 residues. CDR1 is MDHEN, CDR2 SYDVKM, per germline. Trimming cost V 6 bases and J 4 bases, with 9 bases left between them. As DNA, the CDR3 is TGTGCCAGCAGACTAGTAGCCACCGGGGAGCTGTTTTTT. The encoded protein is CASRLVATGELFF.

In its sample, this clonotype was seen many times. The chain recombines TRBV7-8 with TRBJ2-5, with TRBD1 matching 7 bases. Looked up from germline, CDR1 is SGHVS and CDR2 is FQNEAQ. The CDR3 totals 14 residues. Unmatched junction bases numbered 7, after V lost 4 bases and J lost 5 bases. CDR3 sequence: CASSYRQGLETQYF. In DNA form, the CDR3 reads TGTGCCAGCAGCTATCGACAGGGTCTGGAGACCCAGTACTTC.

This clonotype was seen only a few times. The V call is TRBV3-1, the J call TRBJ2-7, with TRBD2 identical over 9 bases. The CDR3 is made up of 19 amino acids. The ends lost 1 base at V and 0 bases at J; junction bases unmatched: 13. Germline CDR1 reads LGHDT; CDR2 reads YNNKEL (reference sequence). CDR3 residues: CASSQGRRLLAGSSYEQYF. The CDR3 DNA sequence: TGTGCCAGCAGCCAAGGGAGGAGGCTACTAGCGGGTTCCTCCTACGAGCAGTACTTC.

This clonotype was detected many times. The V call is TRBV28, the J call TRBJ1-2; 7 bases match TRBD1. The CDR3 runs to 12 residues. J gave up 8 bases and V 7 bases, and 7 bases lay outside the gene matches. Germline V gives CDR1 MDHEN, CDR2 SYDVKM. The DNA of the CDR3 is TGTGCCAGCATTTGGACAGGTCGGGGCTACACCTTC. Translation: CASIWTGRGYTF.

This rearrangement joins TRBV6-1 to TRBJ2-3; no definite D call. V lost 2 bases and J lost 2, with 11 bases in between. Germline loops: CDR1 MNHNS, CDR2 SASEGT. CDR3 length equals 15 residues. The CDR3 spells CASSESLSDTDTQYF. CDR3 nucleotides: TGTGCCAGCAGTGAATCTCTTTCTGACACAGATACGCAGTATTTT.

The CDR3 region has the DNA TGTGCCACTCGAGGGGATAGCAATCAGCCCCAGCATTTT. Translation: CATRGDSNQPQHF. The rearrangement uses TRBV18 and TRBJ1-5; TRBD1 is a possible D gene (5 bases). The germline V and J ends were trimmed by 10 bases and 0 bases, with 10 bases remaining between them. CDR1 and CDR2 (germline): KGHSH, LQKENI. This CDR3 region has 13 residues.

The chain links TRBV11-2 to TRBJ2-1; no clear D. The CDR3 runs to 15 residues. Trimming took off 3 bases at V and 2 bases at J, with 11 bases between the two ends. Germline-derived CDR1 and CDR2 are SGHAT and FQNNGV. The CDR3 DNA reads TGTGCCAGCAGCTTTTTGGGCGGTCCCTACAATGAGCAGTTCTTC. This translates into CASSFLGGPYNEQFF.

This clonotype was recorded many times. The chain recombines TRBV7-2 with TRBJ2-7; D is undetermined. Trimming removed 5 bases from V and 2 bases from J, with 10 bases in between. Per the germline V gene, CDR1 is SGHTA and CDR2 is FQGNSA. The CDR3 sequence is 13 residues long. CDR3: CASSTRVAYEQYF. Here the CDR3 DNA reads TGTGCCAGCAGCACACGAGTGGCCTACGAGCAGTACTTC.

The table lists this clonotype with many counts. The chain uses TRBV6-2 or TRBV6-3 and TRBJ2-1; D gene ambiguous. Germline V CDR1 and CDR2: MNHEY, SVGEGT. Between the trimmed V and J ends, which lost 8 bases and 9 bases, there was a span of 17 bases. CDR3 length equals 13 residues. The CDR3 DNA reads as TGTGCCAGCTGTCCAATCACGTGGGGTGAGCAGTTCTTC. Translation: CASCPITWGEQFF.

This clonotype was counted many times. V is TRBV6-1 and J is TRBJ2-6; D gene uncertain. V lost 11 bases and J 0 bases, leaving 8 bases between the germline ends. Germline V CDR1 and CDR2: MNHNS, SASEGT. This CDR3 is 13 amino acids long. CDR3 in amino acids: CAATYSGANVLTF. The CDR3 coding sequence is TGTGCCGCCACTTACTCTGGGGCCAACGTCCTGACTTTC.

Comment on this clonotype: Possible read error: a much larger clone is one base away. The chain uses TRBV6-1 and TRBJ1-5; the match to TRBD1 covers 7 bases. This CDR3 is built from 16 residues. CDR1 is MNHNS and CDR2 is SASEGT in the germline V gene. CDR3 DNA: TGTGCCAGCAGGGATTCACAGGGGTTGGGCAATCAGTCCCAGCATTTT. It translates to CASRDSQGLGNQSQHF.

The V call is TRBV4-2, the J call TRBJ2-7; 9 positions match TRBD1. Germline-derived CDR1 and CDR2 are LGHNA and YNFKEQ. V shed 4 bases and J 7 bases; nucleotides not matched to a gene: 8. This CDR3 comprises 14 residues. The CDR3 region has the DNA TGTGCCAGCAGCCTGTCCGGGACAGGGAGAGAGCAGTACTTC. This encodes CASSLSGTGREQYF.

This clonotype has ten or more counts. The J gene is TRBJ1-1, the V gene TRBV7-9; weak D call: TRBD1 (5 bases). V was clipped by 5 bases and J by 3 bases, with 13 bases between them. The V gene's germline CDR1 is SEHNR and CDR2 FQNEAQ (reference sequence). CDR3 size: 14 residues. The CDR3 DNA is TGTGCCAGCAGCACGGGAGGAGGGGACACTGAAGCTTTCTTT. It specifies CASSTGGGDTEAFF.

This clonotype was seen many times. The chain recombines TRBV20-1 with TRBJ2-7; 11 nucleotides match TRBD1. This CDR3 contains 13 residues. Germline lookup yields CDR1 DFQATT and CDR2 SNEGSKA (reference sequence). Trimming cost V 5 bases and J 2 bases; bases outside gene matches: 2. The CDR3 sequence: CSAWTGGPYEQYF. CDR3 DNA sequence: TGCAGTGCTTGGACAGGGGGCCCCTACGAGCAGTACTTC.

The V gene is TRBV3-1, the J gene TRBJ2-7; TRBD2 matches at 12 bases. Germline CDR1 is LGHDT and CDR2 is YNNKEL (reference sequence). The J segment lost 2 bases and the V segment lost 4 bases, leaving 9 bases of the junction unmatched. The CDR3 spans 17 residues. The CDR3 sequence: CASSPRLLAGGTYEQYF. DNA of the CDR3: TGTGCCAGCAGCCCCAGATTACTAGCGGGAGGAACCTACGAGCAGTACTTC.